This entry describes one T cell receptor (beta chain). Its antigen is unknown. This specimen belongs to a study of OX40 agonist ivuxolimab in advanced cancers. Whole-study findings and limits: Clonal expansion was among the lowest in partial responders at 0.1-3.0 mg/kg, especially CD8+.

The CDR3 length is 14 residues. V was trimmed by 3 bases and J by 3 bases, leaving 12 bases between them. CDR1 and CDR2 from the germline V gene are MGHRA and YSYEKL. Repertoires were generated with immunoSEQ multiplex PCR, while TCRdb's copy carries only in-frame clones and drops some. The repertoire includes under 20,000 clones, 70% to 90% of them detected once, and roughly 14% sits in the top ten. This sequence was found in an adult with an advanced solid tumor such as melanoma, head and neck, liver or kidney cancer. The chain uses TRBV4-1 and TRBJ2-7; D is perhaps TRBD1 or TRBD2 (7 bases each). The sample was CD4+ or CD8+ T cells sorted from blood, taken in a trial of the OX40 agonist ivuxolimab. The CDR3: CASSQGGGNYEQYF. CDR3 nucleotides: TGCGCCAGCAGCCAGGGAGGGGGCAACTACGAGCAGTACTTC.